Listed below are T cell receptor beta chains from one sample, sequenced in a study of T cells after yellow fever vaccination. Using its own MiXCR run on the 5' RACE reads, TCRdb lists one record per CDR3 protein. The table has roughly 140,000 distinct CDR3 sequences, less than 9.5% seen once; the top ten hold roughly 0.76%. The specimen was CD4+ T cells sorted from PBMCs, collected 5 days after the yellow fever booster vaccination. These receptors were taken from a man younger than 40 who received the YFV17D yellow fever vaccine. CDR3s include the opening cysteine and the closing phenylalanine or tryptophan. D genes are given only for firm matches. The size field is filled for only some rows; it gives once, few, many or a size class.

clone_size cdr3_length j_call v_call d_call cdr3_aa cdr3_nt
many 16 TRBJ1-4 TRBV7-7 - CASSPGPTSRGEKLFF TGTGCTAGCAGCCCGGGCCCGACCTCAAGAGGTGAAAAACTGTTTTTT
few 11 TRBJ2-5 TRBV20-1 - CSASPQETQYF TGCAGTGCTAGCCCACAAGAGACCCAGTACTTC
many 17 TRBJ2-5 TRBV5-6 TRBD2 CASSFQSSGRAPETQYF TGTGCCAGCAGCTTCCAATCTAGCGGGAGGGCCCCAGAGACCCAGTACTTC
- 15 TRBJ2-3 TRBV3-1 TRBD2 CASTQGLAGGDTQYF TGTGCCAGCACCCAGGGACTAGCGGGAGGAGATACGCAGTATTTT
many 15 TRBJ2-3 TRBV14 TRBD1 CASSLTGAGTDTQYF TGTGCCAGCAGTCTAACAGGGGCCGGCACAGATACGCAGTATTTT
many 14 TRBJ1-2 TRBV27 TRBD1 CASSTRDRGHGYTF TGTGCCAGCAGTACCCGGGACAGGGGGCATGGCTACACCTTC
many 15 TRBJ2-5 TRBV20-1 - CSAHRGPHGQETQYF TGCAGTGCCCATCGAGGCCCACACGGACAAGAGACCCAGTACTTC
- 15 TRBJ2-1 TRBV6-2/TRBV6-3 TRBD2 CASSKPGLALDEQFF TGTGCCAGCAGTAAACCGGGACTAGCGCTCGATGAGCAGTTCTTC
many 15 TRBJ2-2 TRBV7-2 - CASSHVSSNTGELFF TGTGCCAGCAGCCACGTTTCTAGCAACACCGGGGAGCTGTTTTTT
many 14 TRBJ1-5 TRBV12-3/TRBV12-4 TRBD1 CASSSQGAQQPQHF TGTGCCAGCAGTTCTCAGGGGGCTCAGCAGCCCCAGCATTTT
many 13 TRBJ1-5 TRBV10-3 - CAISGQPEQPQHF TGTGCCATCAGTGGACAGCCGGAACAGCCCCAGCATTTT
many 15 TRBJ2-2 TRBV2 TRBD2 CASSGLAGNTGELFF TGTGCCAGCAGTGGTCTAGCGGGGAACACCGGGGAGCTGTTTTTT
many 12 TRBJ1-5 TRBV30 - CAKDGSNQPQHF TGTGCCAAGGACGGTAGCAATCAGCCCCAGCATTTT
many 16 TRBJ2-4 TRBV20-1 TRBD1 CSAANLQGWAKNIQYF TGCAGTGCCGCAAACCTACAGGGGTGGGCCAAAAACATTCAGTACTTC
many 18 TRBJ2-3 TRBV14 TRBD2 CASSPYSKTSGSVHTQYF TGTGCCAGCAGCCCCTACTCAAAGACTAGCGGGAGTGTTCATACGCAGTATTTT
- 17 TRBJ2-1 TRBV23-1 TRBD2 CASSQTLAGGPSDEQFF TGCGCCAGCAGTCAAACCCTAGCGGGAGGGCCTTCCGATGAGCAGTTCTTC
- 13 TRBJ2-7 TRBV3-1 - CASSQGRRYEQYF TGTGCCAGCAGCCAAGGAAGGCGCTACGAGCAGTACTTC
- 20 TRBJ2-1 TRBV20-1 TRBD2 CSARGISSGRAPSSDNEQFF TGCAGTGCTAGAGGAATCTCTAGCGGGAGGGCCCCTAGCTCCGACAATGAGCAGTTCTTC
many 17 TRBJ2-6 TRBV14 - CASSQEPGEPQANVLTF TGTGCCAGCAGCCAAGAGCCGGGGGAACCGCAGGCCAACGTCCTGACTTTC
- 17 TRBJ2-2 TRBV2 TRBD2 CAFSWGALAVNTGELFF TGTGCCTTCAGTTGGGGAGCGCTAGCGGTTAACACCGGGGAGCTGTTTTTT
many 13 TRBJ2-7 TRBV11-2 TRBD1 CASSSDRDVEQYF TGTGCCAGCAGCTCGGACAGGGACGTAGAGCAGTACTTC
many 15 TRBJ2-3 TRBV6-5 - CASSYSPGGTDTQYF TGTGCCAGCAGTTACTCCCCCGGGGGCACAGATACGCAGTATTTT
- 13 TRBJ1-5 TRBV12-3/TRBV12-4 TRBD1 CASSIRGLQPQHF TGTGCCAGCAGCATCAGGGGGCTTCAGCCCCAGCATTTT
many 15 TRBJ2-2 TRBV27 - CASSYMRGNTGELFF TGTGCCAGCAGTTACATGAGAGGGAACACCGGGGAGCTGTTTTTT
few 14 TRBJ1-2 TRBV12-3/TRBV12-4 TRBD1 CASSLETGADGYTF TGTGCCAGCAGTTTGGAGACAGGGGCCGATGGCTACACCTTC
- 14 TRBJ2-2 TRBV6-2/TRBV6-3 - CASSYSLISRELFF TGTGCCAGCAGTTACTCATTGATTTCTCGGGAGCTGTTTTTT
many 18 TRBJ2-1 TRBV7-3 - CASSLAGQLLSSYNEQFF TGTGCCAGCAGCTTAGCGGGACAGTTGTTGAGCTCCTACAATGAGCAGTTCTTC
many 13 TRBJ2-7 TRBV5-1 TRBD1 CASSLGQGNEQYF TGCGCCAGCAGCTTGGGACAGGGAAACGAGCAGTACTTC
many 11 TRBJ2-1 TRBV25-1 - CASSSYLEQFF TGTGCCAGCAGTTCGTACCTTGAGCAGTTCTTC
many 12 TRBJ2-1 TRBV11-3 - CASSLDRREQFF TGTGCCAGCAGCTTAGACAGGCGCGAGCAGTTCTTC
many 19 TRBJ2-1 TRBV23-1 TRBD2 CASSQRNRGGLAGDDEQFF TGCGCCAGCAGTCAACGTAACAGGGGAGGGCTAGCGGGAGACGATGAGCAGTTCTTC
many 19 TRBJ2-6 TRBV25-1 - CASSEYDYTGNSGANVLTF TGTGCCAGCAGTGAATATGATTATACAGGAAACTCTGGGGCCAACGTCCTGACTTTC
many 15 TRBJ2-5 TRBV7-9 TRBD2 CASSHGTSGQETQYF TGTGCCAGCAGCCACGGGACTAGCGGGCAAGAGACCCAGTACTTC
many 16 TRBJ2-7 TRBV12-5 - CASGLAFSGPPYEQYF TGTGCTAGTGGTTTGGCATTTAGCGGACCGCCCTACGAGCAGTACTTC
few 14 TRBJ2-5 TRBV20-1 TRBD2 CSALSSGRRETQYF TGCAGTGCTCTTTCTAGCGGGAGACGGGAGACCCAGTACTTC
many 12 TRBJ1-2 TRBV12-3/TRBV12-4 - CASSLSNYGYTF TGTGCCAGCAGTTTATCTAACTATGGCTACACCTTC
many 20 TRBJ2-7 TRBV12-3/TRBV12-4 - CASSFWGHSSAGNIVVEQYF TGTGCCAGCAGTTTTTGGGGGCACAGTTCAGCGGGAAATATCGTGGTCGAGCAGTACTTC
many 15 TRBJ2-7 TRBV7-2 - CASSSQGGSSYEQYF TGTGCCAGCAGCTCCCAGGGGGGCAGCTCCTACGAGCAGTACTTC
many 11 TRBJ2-1 TRBV7-9 - CASQKRSEQFF TGTGCCAGCCAAAAGCGGAGTGAGCAGTTCTTC
many 15 TRBJ2-1 TRBV2 TRBD2 CASSVTSGGYNEQFF TGTGCCAGCAGTGTAACTAGCGGAGGGTACAATGAGCAGTTCTTC
many 15 TRBJ2-7 TRBV7-2 TRBD1 CASSARTGADYEQYF TGTGCCAGCAGCGCCCGGACAGGGGCAGATTACGAGCAGTACTTC
many 12 TRBJ2-5 TRBV27 - CASGVTQETQYF TGTGCCAGCGGGGTGACCCAAGAGACCCAGTACTTC
many 12 TRBJ2-7 TRBV29-1 - CSVVGESYEQYF TGCAGCGTTGTGGGGGAATCCTACGAGCAGTACTTC
many 15 TRBJ2-7 TRBV7-9 - CASSLRRDGPNEQYF TGTGCCAGCAGCTTACGGCGGGATGGACCCAACGAGCAGTACTTC
many 16 TRBJ2-7 TRBV5-1 - CASSLAGGGPLYEQYF TGCGCCAGCAGCTTGGCCGGCGGCGGGCCACTCTACGAGCAGTACTTC
many 13 TRBJ1-5 TRBV12-3/TRBV12-4 - CASSLAMDQPQHF TGTGCCAGCAGTTTAGCTATGGATCAGCCCCAGCATTTT
few 15 TRBJ2-7 TRBV5-1 TRBD2 CASSGSGRLFYEQYF TGCGCCAGCAGCGGGAGCGGGAGGCTCTTCTACGAGCAGTACTTC
many 17 TRBJ2-2 TRBV5-1 - CASSLDFRITATGELFF TGCGCCAGCAGCTTGGACTTTAGGATTACCGCCACCGGGGAGCTGTTTTTT
many 13 TRBJ2-7 TRBV24-1 - CATSDLRGYEQYF TGTGCCACCAGTGATTTGCGGGGCTACGAGCAGTACTTC
few 14 TRBJ2-5 TRBV7-2 - CASSSPPGRETQYF TGTGCCAGCAGCTCCCCCCCCGGACGAGAGACCCAGTACTTC
few 15 TRBJ1-4 TRBV7-9 - CASSPGRADNEKLFF TGTGCCAGCAGCCCGGGGAGGGCAGATAATGAAAAACTGTTTTTT
many 15 TRBJ1-1 TRBV5-1 - CASSWTGNMNTEAFF TGCGCCAGCAGCTGGACGGGCAACATGAACACTGAAGCTTTCTTT
many 14 TRBJ2-3 TRBV29-1 TRBD1 CSLRGPGAADTQYF TGCAGCCTTAGGGGGCCAGGGGCTGCAGATACGCAGTATTTT